These T cell receptor beta chains were read from a single sample in a study of cytomegalovirus exposure and HLA in healthy donors. Only in-frame clones appear in the TCRdb table, and some are missing; sequencing was by immunoSEQ multiplex PCR. The data contain 100,000 to 150,000 clones, over 80% of them seen just once; the ten biggest clones take up about 1%. The sample was PBMCs. These receptors came from a boy aged 5-17 years in good health and CMV-seronegative. Each CDR3 is given with its conserved first and last residue. D genes are given only for firm matches. Some rows mark clone size as missing; the rest say once, few, many or name a class of expanded clone.

>TRBV5-5|-|14|few|TRBJ1-2
CASSWSGGKSGYTF
TGTGCCAGCAGCTGGTCGGGGGGCAAGAGTGGCTACACCTTC
>TRBV19|TRBD1|17|-|TRBJ2-7
CASSTNPRTGAKGEQYF
TGTGCCAGTAGTACCAACCCCCGTACAGGGGCGAAAGGCGAGCAGTACTTC
>TRBV27|-|14|-|TRBJ1-1
CASSPSRVNTEAFF
TGTGCCAGCAGTCCCTCCCGGGTAAACACTGAAGCTTTCTTT
>TRBV5-8|TRBD2|16|few|TRBJ2-1
CASRSFGLAGYNEQFF
TGTGCCAGCAGGTCGTTTGGCCTAGCGGGATACAATGAGCAGTTCTTC
>TRBV6-5|-|12|few|TRBJ1-4
CASSSGDEKLFF
TGTGCCAGCAGTTCAGGCGATGAAAAACTGTTTTTT
>TRBV6-5|-|13|-|TRBJ1-2
CASSQVVSYGYTF
TGTGCCAGCAGTCAAGTTGTTAGCTATGGCTACACCTTC
>TRBV7-9|-|15|-|TRBJ2-7
CASSLVGEGAYEQYF
TGTGCCAGCAGCTTAGTCGGTGAGGGAGCCTACGAGCAGTACTTC
>TRBV19|-|13|-|TRBJ1-2
CASRAGTNYGYTF
TGTGCCAGTAGGGCAGGAACTAACTATGGCTACACCTTC
>TRBV30|TRBD1|13|-|TRBJ1-1
CAWTSGTGDKAFF
TGTGCCTGGACCTCCGGGACAGGAGATAAAGCTTTCTTT
>TRBV6-4|TRBD2|19|once|TRBJ2-5
CASSEAGGDRPRGVETQYF
TGTGCCAGCAGTGAGGCCGGGGGGGACCGCCCAAGAGGGGTGGAGACCCAGTACTTC
>TRBV7-3|TRBD2|15|-|TRBJ2-1
CASSLGASGYNEQFF
TGTGCCAGCAGCTTAGGGGCTAGCGGGTACAATGAGCAGTTCTTC
>TRBV19|TRBD2|16|-|TRBJ2-2
CASRPRGTVNTGELFF
TGTGCCAGTAGGCCGCGGGGGACGGTGAACACCGGGGAGCTGTTTTTT
>TRBV5-6|TRBD1|17|once|TRBJ1-3
CASSLRRGQGRGNTIYF
TGTGCCAGCAGCCTACGCCGAGGACAGGGGCGAGGAAACACCATATATTTT
>TRBV2|TRBD1|15|-|TRBJ1-2
CASGPQQGQFYGYTF
TGTGCCAGCGGTCCGCAACAGGGGCAGTTCTATGGCTACACCTTC
>TRBV20-1|-|10|-|TRBJ2-7
CSATQGLEYF
TGCAGTGCCACACAGGGCTTGGAGTACTTC
>TRBV7-9|TRBD2|19|-|TRBJ2-6
CASSSPRGGQRSGANVLTF
TGTGCCAGCAGCTCCCCTCGGGGGGGGCAGCGCTCTGGGGCCAACGTCCTGACTTTC
>TRBV29-1|TRBD1|13|-|TRBJ2-2
CSVAGTGPGELFF
TGCAGCGTCGCCGGGACAGGGCCCGGGGAGCTGTTTTTT
>TRBV19|-|15|-|TRBJ2-1
CASSIDLKTRNEQFF
TGTGCCAGTAGTATAGATCTGAAAACTAGGAATGAGCAGTTCTTC
>TRBV13|-|12|-|TRBJ1-5
CASSGAGQPQHF
TGTGCCAGCAGCGGGGCAGGTCAGCCCCAGCATTTT
>TRBV4-2|-|17|-|TRBJ2-6
CASSQGEGNSGANVLTF
TGTGCCAGCAGCCAAGGTGAGGGCAACTCTGGGGCCAACGTCCTGACTTTC